This record covers a single TCR beta chain. This sample is drawn from a study of shared clonotypes between healthy human individuals. The naive CD8 fraction comprised CD45RO-negative cells positively selected for CCR7 and excluded terminally differentiated effector memory CD45RA+ cells. The assay used deep level. Sequenced by immunoSEQ multiplex PCR; TCRdb stores in-frame clones only, minus some. The sample has roughly 650,000 clones, approximately 96% seen once. V was clipped by 1 base and J by 1 base; unmatched bases: 5. This CDR3 comprises 16 residues. Germline-derived CDR1 and CDR2 are MGHRA and YSYEKL.

The sequenced material came from naive CD8+ T cells sorted from blood. The genes are TRBV4-1 and TRBJ2-5; 8 bases line up with TRBD1. This TCR was recovered from a young woman in good health. The CDR3 DNA is TGCGCCAGCAGCCAAGTCATAACAGGGGGCCAAGAGACCCAGTACTTC. This encodes CASSQVITGGQETQYF.